This T cell receptor beta chain comes out of a study of CXCR3-negative and CXCR3-positive naive CD8 T cells. Study results and limitations: The study found comparably high diversity in both naive subsets and much lower diversity in memory CD8+ cells. Similar TRBV-TRBJ usage characterized naive CXCR3-negative and CXCR3-positive cells; memory cells differed. When CXCR3-positive naive cells were set against CXCR3-negative naive cells, the former had more hydrophobic TRB CDR3s. TCR strength was inferred from TRB CDR3 properties, while surface CD5 was comparable between naive subsets.

Triplicate sorts, 300,000 to 350,000 cells apiece, were made for each CD8+ T cell subset. UMI-labeled 5' RACE TRB cDNA libraries were prepared from the cells. TCRdb derives one entry per CDR3 protein from the 5' RACE reads, leaving out DNA. Across around 95,000 distinct CDR3 sequences, the top ten clones capture around 1% of the sample. Comments on this clonotype: Antigen: not known.

Specimen: naive CXCR3+ CD8+ T cells from blood. Subset defined: CD45RO-CCR7+CD27+CD95- naive CD8+ T cells expressing CXCR3 (TNR3+). The source of this sequence is a human donor in good health. Some clones in this sample may be carry-over from other donors' samples.

The CDR3 loop reads CASSRMAGNTEAFF. The chain carries TRBV19 and TRBJ1-1. The CDR3 extends over 14 amino acids. Germline CDR1 reads LNHDA; CDR2 reads SQIVND (reference sequence).